This entry features one TCR beta chain sequence. This sample was taken from a study of blood T cell repertoires in COVID-19. Study as a whole: Sites across the United States, Italy and Spain contributed samples from acute and convalescent COVID-19. T cells, B-cell-depleted T cells, or PBMCs supplied cDNA or gDNA.

Participants' reported clinical history set cohort assignment. Sequencing used immunoSEQ multiplex PCR; TCRdb keeps in-frame clones, though not all of them. This sample has some 410,000 clones, with 85% to 90% found just once. Sequencing input: PBMCs or T cells enriched from blood (not recorded which). This receptor was identified in a woman aged 25 to 45 with acute COVID-19.

The CDR3 DNA is TGTGCCAGCAGTTACCCGACCAGGCAGGGGGTGTGGGGCTACACCTTC. Translating it yields CASSYPTRQGVWGYTF. The chain carries TRBV6-5 and TRBJ1-2, with TRBD1 identical over 7 bases. Germline V gene sequence: CDR1 MNHEY, CDR2 SVGAGI. V shed 2 bases, J shed 8 bases, and the junction held 14 bases outside the gene matches. This CDR3 contains 16 residues.